This T cell receptor (beta chain) was sequenced in a study of Graves' ophthalmopathy and Graves' hyperthyroidism. TCR beta CDR3 amplification used RNA transcripts. First-round RT-PCR employed HTBI primers, with a second-round multiplex PCR after it. Each CDR3 protein is one row after TCRdb ran MiXCR on the multiplex PCR reads. The sample holds some 1.1 million distinct CDR3 sequences, about two fifths seen once. This CDR3 is 14 amino acids long. Looked up from germline, CDR1 is SQVTM and CDR2 is ANQGSEA. V shed 3 bases and J 5 bases; nucleotides not matched to a gene: 5. The rearrangement links TRBV29-1 to TRBJ2-5, with TRBD1 matching over 11 bases. The TCR originated in an adult man with Graves' hyperthyroidism. Specimen: peripheral blood or thyroid tissue (not recorded which). CDR3 region: CSVDGTGGMETQYF. The CDR3 nucleotides are TGCAGCGTTGACGGGACAGGGGGTATGGAGACCCAGTACTTC.